This record looks at one T cell receptor beta chain sequence and its context. Only a few counts were recorded for this clone. What this receptor recognizes is not known. No base quality values were provided; no much bigger clone lies one nucleotide off. Inclusive of the bounding cysteine and phenylalanine, the CDR3 is 16 residues long. CDR3 DNA only is kept here, 48 bases in frame from base 1. Sequences ENHRY (CDR1) and SYGVKD (CDR2) are obtained from the germline V gene. Between the V and J ends, shortened by 3 bases and 4 bases respectively, the junction contains 18 bases. The label giving this sample's time point can be read as: baseline before first vaccination. Samples from vaccinated people were obtained from the UK trials COV001 and COV002, which included a single-blind randomized controlled phase 2/3 trial of AZD1222 (ChAdOx1 nCoV-19) in healthy adults. For TCRbeta chain sequencing, PBMC samples from trial participants were taken at day 0 and at day 28 after the second dose.

The CDR3 regions of human TCRbeta chains were analyzed by immunosequencing. Concerning the study's data processing: Repertoire TCRs were matched against a reference library of SARS-CoV-2-specific TCRs generated with the MIRA antigen-specificity platform. Breadth was defined as the fraction of unique TCRs that were SARS-CoV-2-associated, and depth was defined as the fraction of total T cells that were SARS-CoV-2-associated. Using the MIRA data, each spike-specific TCR was assigned both to the spike region to which the TCR was reactive and to a CD4 or CD8 class. Log10-transformed breadth and depth values were compared by one-way ANOVA with Sidak's multiple comparisons tests. The table comes from immuneACCESS by way of TCRdb, which keeps in-frame sequences with V and J called. Part of the clones is missing from these tables; in studies checked, under half for an unresolved V gene and the rest for unknown reasons. That table furnishes V, J and clone size, whereas the DNA furnished D and trimming. The sample table contains fewer than 150,000 clones; only one count was recorded for around nine tenths of them. Of the sample, around 5% is held by the ten largest clones.

This record belongs to a study of T cell responses to AZD1222 COVID-19 vaccine (dated by TCRdb to the early 2020s). Regarding the complete study: Because spike-specific TCR depth and breadth did not differ between the two schedules, AZD1222 recipients who got a second dose at roughly 4 weeks were pooled with those who got a second dose at roughly 12 weeks. TCR sequencing covered 233 trial participants: 200 to 220 given two doses of AZD1222 and approximately 26 given two doses of MenACWY control vaccine. Trial participants were enrolled by age into 18-55, 56-69 and 70-plus year subgroups, with around 150, 28 and 57 TCR-sequenced participants respectively. Study-wide findings and limitations: Only five to seven AZD1222 recipients were SARS-CoV-2 seropositive at baseline, limiting conclusions about previously exposed vaccinees. The whole spike protein was spanned by vaccine-associated CD4 TCRs, and dominant responses were seen in regions 160-218 and 743-854. Because no samples from the day 14 peak response were available, repertoires could be characterized only after the peak T cell response. In the small 56-69-year group, the increase in depth fell short of significance, most likely because of low power. Spike-specific TCR breadth and depth rose significantly after two AZD1222 doses compared with day 0 and with MenACWY recipients. Participants were mostly white British, with more females than males. The authors suggested clonal diversity may have been underestimated. Reportedly, almost half of the unique spike-specific TCRs recognized epitopes lying outside the regions that are mutated in the B.1.351 and B.1.1.7 variants.

The specimen was peripheral blood, collected on day 0 of AZD1222 vaccination. The TCR comes from an adult in good health. The V and J genes are TRBV10-3 and TRBJ1-2, with the D gene too uncertain to name. The CDR3 protein: CAISERFVQNLYGYTF. The nucleotide sequence is TGTGCCATCAGTGAACGCTTTGTGCAGAACCTCTATGGCTACACCTTC.